This T cell receptor beta chain was sequenced for a study of cytomegalovirus exposure and HLA in healthy donors (dated by TCRdb to the late 2010s). Regarding the study in general: An earlier analysis of several hundred of the donors reported about 260 Gb of sequence data and about 120 million unique TCR beta sequences obtained from 150 million to 200 million T cells. Approximately 310 gigabases of sequencing data and approximately 93 million unique TCR sequences were included in an early release covering about 700 HLA-typed donors. Among the roughly 400 genotyped donors, 81% belonged to the genetic ancestry cluster associated with self-reported Caucasian donors. The study aimed to test whether cataloging public T cell receptors could reveal signatures of past pathogen exposure. The study used immunosequencing to profile the T cell repertoires of hundreds of subjects and linked those repertoires to cytomegalovirus serostatus. Besides the first cohort of 500 to 700 subjects, a separate validation cohort made up of 120 different subjects was used. To predict cytomegalovirus infection status, the study combined high-throughput TCR immunosequencing, statistical association of individual TCRs with disease status, and machine learning. In a later analysis, previously published TCR beta repertoires from several hundred donors were re-analyzed and high-resolution HLA genotyping was added so that TCR occurrence patterns could be studied. The later analysis used no new phenotypic data to find candidate immune exposures, relying instead on TCR beta sequences and their occurrence across donors. To decide whether each TCR beta V gene segment behaved as functional or pseudogenic, an earlier analysis of approximately 620 of the donors relied on high-throughput TCR beta sequencing. Donor age, sex, ethnicity and CMV serostatus were compiled together with the repertoire data. A later genetic analysis used genome-wide SNP genotypes for about three fifths of the 666 donors, treating that subset as a discovery cohort. Every repertoire in the discovery cohort had been generated on one and the same sequencing platform. HLA typing included class I and class II loci at four-digit resolution. Typing coverage differed by locus: A, B, C, DRB1 and DQB1 were typed in roughly 620-640 donors, DQA1 in 500 to 550, DPA1 in 606, and DPB1 in around 440. About five DR-DQ haplotypes were handled as single units for association and clustering because linkage in the cohort was strong. Across under 500 genotyped donors of the cohort, an average of approximately 240,000 unique TCR beta nucleotide sequences per donor were sequenced, and approximately 19% of those sequences were non-productive.

Overall results and qualifications from the work: Because counts were too low, fewer than 20 rarely observed V segments, including chromosome 9 orphons, were excluded from the earlier analysis of 587 of the donors. In both the original and validation cohorts, the classifier was reported to diagnose cytomegalovirus status with high specificity and sensitivity. The cohort was sequenced for TCR beta chains only, and without alpha or paired-chain data the features that could be detected were limited. It was suggested by the authors that the approach could potentially be generalized to other disease states and immunological phenotypes. A further reported finding was that TCR beta sequences accurately predicted the HLA-A and HLA-B alleles for most subjects in the first cohort. For the cohort, immune exposure information was limited to CMV serostatus. A later analysis found that HLA-associated TCR beta chains were more clonally expanded and had lower generation probabilities than equally common non-associated chains. According to a later analysis, parvovirus B19, influenza, CMV and Epstein-Barr virus appeared linked to several top co-occurrence clusters. Because some donors lacked HLA typing at each locus, the association tests relied only on the typed subset. Some IMGT-functional V segments, including TRBV6-2 and TRBV6-3, could not be told apart with the 87-base-pair reads, so those segments were excluded. At a false discovery rate of 0.05, a later analysis linked 16,000 or so TCR beta sequences to specific HLA alleles. According to a later analysis, most CMV-associated TCR beta chains appeared to be HLA-restricted, and the HLA associations seemed to be driven largely by CMV exposure. Compared with the roughly 700-donor mean, donors in an Asian-associated ancestry cluster had fewer N-insertions in productive TCRs, according to a later genetic analysis. The study gave a list of over 150 TCR beta chains associated with cytomegalovirus. A cluster of highly shared sequence variants was judged likely to be a technical artifact of the sequencing pipeline. Assigning TCR associations to individual alleles was difficult when HLA alleles, especially DR and DQ, strongly co-occurred. An earlier analysis of approximately 590 of the donors showed that most TCR beta V segments appeared in productive rearrangements either about 90% or about 30% of the time, which broadly matched IMGT annotations. Sequencing depth was assumed to be roughly uniform across donors in the presence/absence analyses, though that assumption may not hold. Correlated functional status among segregating V segments might reflect linkage disequilibrium, but an unknown experimental factor could not be ruled out. In vitro tests confirmed that a few of the cytomegalovirus-associated TCR beta chains recognize cytomegalovirus antigens. While some public TCRs were present in many individuals, most TCR sequences turned up only very rarely across donors. In a later analysis, TCR association rates were found to vary across HLA loci, with the most associated TCRs seen for DRB1 alleles and the fewest for HLA-C alleles. A later genetic analysis associated a missense DCLRE1C variant with V-gene and J-gene trimming of TCR beta chains, and an independent cohort replicated the association.

Preparation of the library involved the immunoSEQ multiplex PCR assay. The multiplex PCR relied on a mix of 60 forward primers for TCR Vbeta segments and 13 reverse primers for TCR Jbeta segments. A multiplex PCR assay on genomic DNA amplified the CDR3 region of rearranged TCR beta genes. The Illumina HiSeq System was used to sequence the amplified TCR beta libraries as 87-base-pair reads. Regarding the original processing steps: Across the roughly 600 repertoires, a later analysis counted 80 million or so unique TCR beta chains, 9.5 million to 13 million of which were shared by at least two donors. A nearest-neighbor algorithm error-corrected the raw reads and collapsed the reads into unique sequences, merging closely related sequences to remove PCR and sequencing errors. V, D and J gene segments were assigned by aligning CDR3 sequences to IMGT reference sequences. Each retained sequence needed at least a six-nucleotide match to both a V gene segment and a J gene segment. A rearrangement counted as productive if the CDR3 had no stop codons and remained in frame with V and J, and every other rearrangement counted as non-productive. CDR3 was defined by IMGT convention, running from the second conserved V-encoded cysteine to the conserved J-encoded phenylalanine. The earlier analysis of roughly 590 of the donors excluded any sequence lacking an unambiguous match to a single V gene segment. An earlier analysis of a few hundred of the donors called V segments functional above 56.7% productive rearrangements and segregating when the between-donor standard deviation exceeded 5%. A statistical classification framework was built to diagnose cytomegalovirus status from the catalog of TCR beta chain sequences. In a later analysis, TCR nucleotide sequences were compared against IMGT/GENE-DB human TR gene sequences so that V and J genes could be assigned. The TCRdist pipeline was used in a later analysis to assign CDR3 sequences and most-parsimonious VDJ recombination scenarios. In a later analysis, each TCR beta chain was defined by its CDR3 amino acid sequence together with its V-gene family, and reads lacking a unique V-gene family were excluded. To address suspected cross-contamination and a sequencing artifact, a later analysis removed 592 highly shared, low-generation-probability nucleotide sequences. In a later analysis, a clonal expansion index was calculated for each public chain from normalized within-repertoire ranks of inferred template counts. Generation probabilities in a later analysis came from a VDJ recombination model fitted to out-of-frame rearrangements, and those results were checked against IGoR. Hypergeometric tests were used in a later analysis to score TCR-TCR, TCR-HLA and TCR-CMV co-occurrence, with a repertoire-size bias correction applied to the TCR pairs. In a later analysis, false discovery rates were estimated by permuting HLA or CMV assignments 20 times. A later analysis grouped co-occurring TCRs with DBSCAN, adding TCRdist sequence similarity when clustering within HLA-allele-positive subsets. For co-occurrence clustering, repertoires with fewer than 30,000 or more than 120,000 public chains were excluded, along with roughly 5 repertoires with anomalous nucleotide sharing. TCRdb limited this immuneACCESS table to in-frame rearrangements with V and J called. A share of clones is missing; checked studies link under half to unresolved V genes, and the rest is unexplained. V, J and clone size are those of that table, while D and trimming were read from the DNA. The sample data list more than 95,000 clones, and around three quarters of these were observed just once. The ten most abundant clones make up roughly 13% of the sample.

Reading from cysteine to phenylalanine, the CDR3 counts 16 amino acids. The read is trimmed to its CDR3 DNA, 48 bases read in frame from base 1. CDR1 and CDR2 (SGHNT, YYREEE) derive from the germline V gene (reference sequence). Trimming removed 4 bases from V and 7 bases from J; the gene matches leave 14 bases unexplained. The cohort comprised more than 550 healthy bone marrow donors. At the time of sampling, every cohort member was nominally healthy, though immune exposures that went unrecorded were likely present. The donor was CMV seropositive and was included in the group of some 290 seropositive cohort members. A peripheral blood sample was provided by each donor, and peripheral blood mononuclear cells were used for TCR beta sequencing. The Qiagen DNeasy Blood Extraction Kit was used to extract genomic DNA from the blood cell samples. A note on this clone: What antigen it recognizes has not been identified. No base quality values were provided; no much bigger clone lies one nucleotide off.

The TCR was taken from a woman aged 40 to 49 in good health and CMV-seropositive. The sequence links TRBV5-4 to TRBJ2-1, with TRBD1 identical over 7 junction bases. What was sequenced was PBMCs. The nucleotide sequence reads TGTGCCAGCAGCCTCTGGACAGGCGAGAATGGGAATGAGCAGTTCTTC. The encoded protein is CASSLWTGENGNEQFF. Beyond the CDR3, the reference TRBV5-4 and TRBJ2-1 genes provide the residues; the full variable domain reads: ETGVTQSPTHLIKTRGQQVTLRCSSQSGHNTVSWYQQALGQGPQFIFQYYREEENGRGNFPPRFSGLQFPNYSSELNVNALELDDSALYLCASSLWTGENGNEQFFGPGTRLTVL.